Listed here are 21 T cell receptor beta chains from one sample, sequenced in a study of control samples from healthy donors and cancer patients. Measured with immunoSEQ multiplex PCR; TCRdb has only the in-frame clones, and not every one. The data show some 120,000 clones, approximately 92% seen once. The material sequenced was blood. The origin of the receptors is a man younger than 35 in good health.

The V and J genes are TRBV29-1 and TRBJ1-5; TRBD1 might be the D (5 bases). V lost 5 bases to trimming and J lost 5 bases, with 13 bases between them. Germline values: CDR1 SQVTM, CDR2 ANQGSEA. The CDR3 covers 13 residues. The CDR3 reads CSVRRDLDQPQHF. The CDR3 nucleotides read TGCAGCGTTCGACGGGACTTAGATCAGCCCCAGCATTTT.

The chain carries TRBV7-9 and TRBJ2-1, with 10 bases matching TRBD2. CDR1 is SEHNR, CDR2 FQNEAQ, per germline (reference sequence). V lost 8 bases to trimming and J lost 6 bases; unmatched junction nucleotides: 7. CDR3 length equals 14 residues. The CDR3: CASRSGGARNEQFF. In nucleotides, the CDR3 is TGTGCCAGCCGGAGCGGGGGGGCGCGCAATGAGCAGTTCTTC.

The CDR3: CASRGTANYNEQFF. In DNA, the CDR3 is TGTGCCAGCAGAGGGACAGCTAACTACAATGAGCAGTTCTTC. The rearrangement joins TRBV27 to TRBJ2-1; 7 positions match TRBD1. This CDR3 has 14 amino acids. The germline V gene encodes CDR1 MNHEY and CDR2 SMNVEV (reference sequence). Trimming removed 6 bases from V and 3 bases from J; junction bases left unmatched: 5.

This chain uses TRBV7-2 with TRBJ2-7; D remains ambiguous. The CDR3 contains 15 residues. From germline, CDR1 is SGHTA and CDR2 FQGNSA. V gave up 2 bases and J gave up 0 bases, with 11 bases separating them. This CDR3 reads CASSLNDGSSYEQYF. The DNA of the CDR3 is TGTGCCAGCAGCTTAAACGACGGAAGCTCCTACGAGCAGTACTTC.

This chain connects TRBV28 to TRBJ2-7; 9 bases fit TRBD2. J was trimmed by 2 bases and V by 5 bases; bases with no gene match: 7. Germline V lookup: CDR1 MDHEN, CDR2 SYDVKM. The CDR3 spans 15 residues. CDR3 nucleotides: TGTGCCAGCAGTCCGGGGACTAGCAATGCCTACGAGCAGTACTTC. Encoded protein: CASSPGTSNAYEQYF.

This chain uses TRBV28 with TRBJ1-3, with D uncertain. Germline CDR1 reads MDHEN; CDR2 reads SYDVKM. V was clipped by 3 bases and J by 6 bases, with 9 bases between them. The CDR3 length is 13 residues. CDR3 sequence: CASSLPSPNTIYF. The CDR3 coding sequence is TGTGCCAGCAGTTTGCCCTCGCCAAACACCATATATTTT.

This chain joins TRBV9 and TRBJ2-4, with 8 bases lining up with TRBD2. The CDR3 runs 17 residues. The germline V gene encodes CDR1 SGDLS and CDR2 YYNGEE. V lost 0 bases, J lost 3 bases, and 8 bases stayed unmatched. CDR3 nucleotides: TGTGCCAGCAGCGTAGAATCGGGAGGGGTTGGCAAAAACATTCAGTACTTC. As protein: CASSVESGGVGKNIQYF.

On this clone: Other nucleotide sequences in the sample specify the same CDR3. This chain joins TRBV6-4 and TRBJ2-1; 9 positions agree with TRBD2. After removal of 0 bases from V and 5 bases from J, the junction contained 2 bases not matched to a gene. The germline CDR1 and CDR2 sequences are MRHNA and SNTAGT. The CDR3 sequence is 15 residues long. CDR3 in amino acids: CASSDSSSGDNEQFF. The CDR3, as DNA: TGTGCCAGCAGTGACTCCTCTAGCGGGGACAATGAGCAGTTCTTC.

The chain uses TRBV5-4 and TRBJ1-1; D may be TRBD1 (5 bases). CDR1 and CDR2 (germline): SGHNT, YYREEE (reference sequence). Trimming took 4 bases from V and 6 from J, leaving 13 bases between them. This CDR3 has 13 residues. CDR3 DNA sequence: TGTGCCAGCAGCCGCGGGACTGGCGCTGAAGCTTTCTTT. This codes for CASSRGTGAEAFF. The full variable domain, with the rest looked up from reference TRBV5-4 and TRBJ1-1, is ETGVTQSPTHLIKTRGQQVTLRCSSQSGHNTVSWYQQALGQGPQFIFQYYREEENGRGNFPPRFSGLQFPNYSSELNVNALELDDSALYLCASSRGTGAEAFFGQGTRLTVV.

This sequence joins TRBV11-1 and TRBJ1-1; D not resolved. The CDR3 consists of 13 residues. V was trimmed by 0 bases and J by 3 bases, leaving 5 bases between them. The germline V gene has CDR1 SGHAT and CDR2 FQDESV (reference sequence). The CDR3 loop is CASSLALDTEAFF. The CDR3 DNA sequence: TGTGCCAGCAGCTTAGCGCTGGACACTGAAGCTTTCTTT.

The chain carries TRBV6-5 and TRBJ2-7, with D unresolved. Germline V gene sequence: CDR1 MNHEY, CDR2 SVGAGI. Between the trimmed V and J ends, which lost 5 bases and 1 base, there was a span of 6 bases. The CDR3 consists of 12 residues. The chain's CDR3 is CASSQPSYEQYV. In DNA, the CDR3 is TGTGCCAGCAGTCAACCATCCTACGAGCAGTACGTC.

J is TRBJ2-5 and V is TRBV4-1, with D uncertain. V was pared by 3 bases and J by 7 bases, with 9 bases between. CDR1 MGHRA and CDR2 YSYEKL come from the germline V gene. CDR3 size: 12 residues. CDR3 protein: CASSHTPGTQYF. CDR3 nucleotides: TGCGCCAGCAGCCATACCCCGGGGACCCAGTACTTC.

The chain recombines TRBV18 with TRBJ2-2, with TRBD2 identical over 8 bases. This CDR3 is built from 16 residues. Trimming took 2 bases from V and 3 from J; bases not matched to a gene: 5. Germline V gene lookup returns CDR1 KGHSH and CDR2 LQKENI. The CDR3 nucleotides are TGTGCCAGCTCACCATTTACGGGAGGGGACACCGGGGAGCTGTTTTTT. It yields the protein CASSPFTGGDTGELFF.

This sequence joins TRBV19 and TRBJ2-5; D ambiguous. The CDR3 is 13 amino acids. Trimming shortened V by 7 bases and J by 7 bases, and 16 bases separated the two germline ends. Germline values: CDR1 LNHDA, CDR2 SQIVND (reference sequence). The CDR3 loop is CASIPLWGTTQYF. CDR3 nucleotides: TGTGCCAGTATCCCCCTTTGGGGTACGACCCAGTACTTC.

The rearrangement uses TRBV7-3 and TRBJ1-1; 7 bases are a match to TRBD1. The CDR3 contains 14 residues. Per the germline V gene, CDR1 is SGHTA and CDR2 is FQGTGA. V shed 8 bases, J shed 1 base, and the junction held 7 bases outside the gene matches. CDR3 DNA: TGTGCCAGCTCCTTGACAGGGCAGAACACTGAAGCTTTCTTT. Amino acids: CASSLTGQNTEAFF.

The chain combines TRBV11-2 with TRBJ2-7; TRBD2 might be the D (6 bases). Trimming took off 1 base at V and 4 bases at J, with 14 bases between the two ends. CDR3 size: 15 residues. Germline V gene lookup returns CDR1 SGHAT and CDR2 FQNNGV. The CDR3, as DNA: TGTGCCAGCAGCTTAGCAGGGTCTAGCGTATACGAGCAGTACGTC. Encoded protein: CASSLAGSSVYEQYV.

This chain uses TRBV19 with TRBJ1-1, with TRBD1 as a possible D gene (6 bases). Germline V gene data show CDR1 as LNHDA and CDR2 as SQIVND (reference sequence). V was cut by 6 bases and J by 1 base, with 9 bases left in between. The CDR3 extends over 13 amino acids. The CDR3 region is CASRGHGNTEAFF. As DNA, the CDR3 is TGTGCCAGTAGGGGACATGGGAACACTGAAGCTTTCTTT. Filled out from reference TRBV19 and TRBJ1-1, the complete variable domain reads DGGITQSPKYLFRKEGQNVTLSCEQNLNHDAMYWYRQDPGQGLRLIYYSQIVNDFQKGDIAEGYSVSREKKESFPLTVTSAQKNPTAFYLCASRGHGNTEAFFGQGTRLTVV.

This clone was found once. V gene TRBV20-1 combines with J gene TRBJ2-5, with D uncertain. CDR3 length: 12 residues. Trimming shortened V by 3 bases and J by 3 bases, and 8 bases separated the two germline ends. CDR1 and CDR2 (germline): DFQATT, SNEGSKA (reference sequence). The CDR3 spells CSASGHEETQYF. CDR3 DNA sequence: TGCAGTGCTAGTGGGCACGAAGAGACCCAGTACTTC.

The gene calls are TRBV9 and TRBJ2-2, with 13 bases lining up with TRBD2. Germline assignment: CDR1 SGDLS and CDR2 YYNGEE. V was pared by 4 bases and J by 7 bases, with 7 bases of the junction left unmatched. This CDR3 region has 16 residues. The CDR3 region has the DNA TGTGCCAGCAGCATCGGACTAGCGGGAGACCTCGGGGAGCTGTTTTTT. Protein: CASSIGLAGDLGELFF.

The chain carries TRBV6-5 and TRBJ2-1, with D possibly matching TRBD1 (5 bases). Germline V lookup: CDR1 MNHEY, CDR2 SVGAGI. The V and J ends lost 4 bases and 0 bases respectively, with 10 bases between them. CDR3 length equals 15 residues. The CDR3 DNA reads TGTGCCAGCAGTTTGGGGCTCAGCTCCTACAATGAGCAGTTCTTC. The encoded protein is CASSLGLSSYNEQFF.

V and J are TRBV11-2 and TRBJ2-7; D gene uncertain. The CDR3 has 13 residues. Germline values: CDR1 SGHAT, CDR2 FQNNGV. Trimming took 0 bases from V and 9 from J, leaving 12 bases between them. CDR3 sequence: CASSLEEVRWQYF. The CDR3 nucleotides read TGTGCCAGCAGCTTAGAAGAGGTACGTTGGCAGTACTTC.